A selection of T cell receptor beta chains follows, all from one sample in a study of T cells after yellow fever vaccination. TCRdb re-analysed the 5' RACE reads in MiXCR, keeping a single row per CDR3 protein. The data contain about 510,000 distinct CDR3 sequences, around a fifth of them singletons. Material: PBMCs, obtained around 3 weeks after the first yellow fever vaccination. The source of these receptors is a man younger than 35 who received the YFV17D yellow fever vaccine. Both conserved end residues are part of each CDR3. A D gene is named only where the DNA matches it firmly. Size values are once, few and many counts, or a class for expanded clones, and some rows have none.

TRBJ2-2	NA	NA	TRBV6-6	CASRAGQRELFF	TGTGCCAGCAGGGCGGGACAAAGGGAGCTGTTTTTT
TRBJ1-6	NA	NA	TRBV6-2/TRBV6-3	CASSYSRFDSPLHF	TGTGCCAGCAGTTACTCGAGATTCGATTCACCCCTCCACTTT
TRBJ2-4	NA	many	TRBV4-3	CASSQGGYDKNIQYF	TGCGCCAGCAGCCAGGGCGGGTACGACAAAAACATTCAGTACTTC
TRBJ2-6	NA	NA	TRBV7-6	CASSLEGKPISGANVLTF	TGTGCCAGCAGCTTAGAGGGGAAACCAATATCTGGGGCCAACGTCCTGACTTTC
TRBJ2-3	TRBD2	NA	TRBV7-2	CASSLNRGGTDTQYF	TGTGCCAGCAGCTTAAACCGGGGGGGCACAGATACGCAGTATTTT
TRBJ1-5	NA	once	TRBV20-1	CSAKFGGYDNQPQHF	TGCAGTGCGAAATTCGGGGGGTATGACAATCAGCCCCAGCATTTT
TRBJ1-5	NA	few	TRBV12-3/TRBV12-4	CASSLDHSNQPQHF	TGTGCCAGCAGTTTAGACCATAGCAATCAGCCCCAGCATTTT
TRBJ2-5	NA	few	TRBV5-1	CASSLAAGGTQYF	TGCGCCAGCAGCTTGGCGGCCGGTGGGACCCAGTACTTC
TRBJ2-3	TRBD2	few	TRBV4-1	CASSPKVGLAGPSSTDTQYF	TGCGCCAGCAGCCCCAAGGTGGGGCTAGCGGGGCCCTCTAGCACAGATACGCAGTATTTT
TRBJ2-3	TRBD2	NA	TRBV5-1	CASSLAMLAGAVSTDTQYF	TGCGCCAGCAGCTTGGCCATGCTAGCGGGGGCGGTAAGCACAGATACGCAGTATTTT